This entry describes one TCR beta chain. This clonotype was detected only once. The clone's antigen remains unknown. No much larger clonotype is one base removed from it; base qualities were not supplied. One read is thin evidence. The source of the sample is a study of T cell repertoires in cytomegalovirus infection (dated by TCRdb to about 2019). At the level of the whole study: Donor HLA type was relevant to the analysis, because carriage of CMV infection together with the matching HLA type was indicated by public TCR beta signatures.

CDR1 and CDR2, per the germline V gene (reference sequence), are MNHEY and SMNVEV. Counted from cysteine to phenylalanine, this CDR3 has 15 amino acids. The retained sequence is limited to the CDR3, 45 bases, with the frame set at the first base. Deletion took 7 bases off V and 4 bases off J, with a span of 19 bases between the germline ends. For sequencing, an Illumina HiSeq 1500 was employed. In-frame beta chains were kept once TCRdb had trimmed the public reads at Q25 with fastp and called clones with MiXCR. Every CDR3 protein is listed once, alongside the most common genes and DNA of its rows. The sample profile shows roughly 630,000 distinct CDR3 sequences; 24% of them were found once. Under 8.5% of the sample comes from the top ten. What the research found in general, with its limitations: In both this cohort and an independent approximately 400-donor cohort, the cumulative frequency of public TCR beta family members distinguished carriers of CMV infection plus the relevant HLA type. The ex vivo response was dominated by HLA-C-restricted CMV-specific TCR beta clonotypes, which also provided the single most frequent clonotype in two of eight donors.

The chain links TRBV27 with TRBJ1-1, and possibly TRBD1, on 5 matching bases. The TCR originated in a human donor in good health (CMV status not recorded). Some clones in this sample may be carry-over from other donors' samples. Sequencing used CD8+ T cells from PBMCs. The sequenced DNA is TGTGCCAGCACTCCTGTGGGAGTGGGGGGCACTGAAGCTTTCTTT. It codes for CASTPVGVGGTEAFF.